This note documents a single TCR beta chain sequence. The sample is drawn from a study of cytomegalovirus exposure and HLA in healthy donors. This CDR3 spans 12 amino acids. CDR1 and CDR2 from the germline V gene are SGHDT and YYEEEE. V shed 0 bases and J shed 8 bases, with 8 bases lying between them. The primer mix had 60 Vbeta and 13 Jbeta primers. Using immunoSEQ multiplex PCR, the repertoire was profiled, and TCRdb retains in-frame clones only, with some absent. The sample lists about 240,000 clones; approximately 81% were seen once. This receptor was taken from a woman aged 55-75 years in good health and CMV-seropositive. Sequencing was performed on PBMCs. The chain is built from TRBV5-6 and TRBJ1-1; D is unclear. Written as DNA, the CDR3 is TGTGCCAGCAGCTTGGGTCCCTCCGAAGCTTTCTTT. This translates into CASSLGPSEAFF.